This T cell receptor (beta chain) was retrieved from a study of T cells after yellow fever vaccination. Only a few counts were recorded for this clonotype. The antigen is not known. This CDR3 is 15 amino acids long. The germline CDR1 and CDR2 sequences are SGHTA and FQGNSA. The ends were cut back, 1 base at V and 6 bases at J, with 13 bases in the middle. TCRdb itself ran the 5' RACE reads through MiXCR, one entry per CDR3 protein. In the table there are about 510,000 distinct CDR3 sequences, 21% of which are singletons. The study, taken as a whole, reports: FACS-sorted repertoires could contain abundant clonotypes contaminating from the bulk population. Most primary-vaccination clones recurred post-booster (just under 98% CD4, about 90% CD8). Though it reached lower strength, the secondary response hit its peak faster, day 5 versus 15.

The receptor's source is a man younger than 35 who received the YFV17D yellow fever vaccine. Sequencing was performed on PBMCs, taken more than 20 days after the first yellow fever vaccination. The chain uses TRBV7-2 and TRBJ2-1, with D perhaps TRBD1 (5 bases). CDR3 nucleotides: TGTGCCAGCAGCTTAGTTTGGCAGGGCCTCAATGAGCAGTTCTTC. Translating gives CASSLVWQGLNEQFF.